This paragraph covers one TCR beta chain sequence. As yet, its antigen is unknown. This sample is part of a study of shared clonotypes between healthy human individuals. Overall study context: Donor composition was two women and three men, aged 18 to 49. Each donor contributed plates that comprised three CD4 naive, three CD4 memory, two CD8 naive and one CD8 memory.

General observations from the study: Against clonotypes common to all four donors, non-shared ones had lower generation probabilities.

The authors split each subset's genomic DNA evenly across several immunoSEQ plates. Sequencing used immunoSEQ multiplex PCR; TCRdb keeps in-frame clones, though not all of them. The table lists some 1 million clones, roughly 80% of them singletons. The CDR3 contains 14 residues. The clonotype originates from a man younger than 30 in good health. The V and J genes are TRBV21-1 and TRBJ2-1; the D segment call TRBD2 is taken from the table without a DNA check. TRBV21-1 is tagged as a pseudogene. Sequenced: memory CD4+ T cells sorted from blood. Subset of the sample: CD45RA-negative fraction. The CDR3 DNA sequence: TGTGCCAGCATCTCCGGGACTCCTGGAGGAGAGCAGTTCTTC. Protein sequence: CASISGTPGGEQFF.